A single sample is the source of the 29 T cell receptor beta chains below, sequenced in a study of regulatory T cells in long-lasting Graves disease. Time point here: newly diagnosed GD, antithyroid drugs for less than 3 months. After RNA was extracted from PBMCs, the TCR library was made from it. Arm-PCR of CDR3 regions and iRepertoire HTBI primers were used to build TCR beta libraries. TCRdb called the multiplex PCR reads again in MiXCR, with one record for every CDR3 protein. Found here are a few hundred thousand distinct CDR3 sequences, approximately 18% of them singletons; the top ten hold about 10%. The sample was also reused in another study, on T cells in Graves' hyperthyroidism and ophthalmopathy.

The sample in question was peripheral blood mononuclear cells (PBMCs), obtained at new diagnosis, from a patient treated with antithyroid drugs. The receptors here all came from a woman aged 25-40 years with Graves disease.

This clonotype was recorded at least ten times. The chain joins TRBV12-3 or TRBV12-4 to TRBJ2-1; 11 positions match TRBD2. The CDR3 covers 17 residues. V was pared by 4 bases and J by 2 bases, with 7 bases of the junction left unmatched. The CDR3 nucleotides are TGTGCCAGCAGTTCGTACCATAGCGGGGGGGCCTACAATGAGCAGTTCTTC. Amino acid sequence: CASSSYHSGGAYNEQFF.

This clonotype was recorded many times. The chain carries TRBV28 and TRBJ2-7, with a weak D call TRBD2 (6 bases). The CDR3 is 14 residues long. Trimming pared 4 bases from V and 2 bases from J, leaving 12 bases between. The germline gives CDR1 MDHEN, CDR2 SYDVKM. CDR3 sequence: CASSWGDTPYEQYF. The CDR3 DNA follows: TGTGCCAGCAGTTGGGGGGATACCCCCTACGAGCAGTACTTC.

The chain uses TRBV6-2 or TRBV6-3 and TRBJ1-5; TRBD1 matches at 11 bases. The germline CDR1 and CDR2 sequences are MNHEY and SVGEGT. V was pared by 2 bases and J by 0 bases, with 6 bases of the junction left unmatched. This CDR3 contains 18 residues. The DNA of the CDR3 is TGTGCCAGCAGTTACGGACAGGGGGCCCAATTTAGCAATCAGCCCCAGCATTTT. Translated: CASSYGQGAQFSNQPQHF.

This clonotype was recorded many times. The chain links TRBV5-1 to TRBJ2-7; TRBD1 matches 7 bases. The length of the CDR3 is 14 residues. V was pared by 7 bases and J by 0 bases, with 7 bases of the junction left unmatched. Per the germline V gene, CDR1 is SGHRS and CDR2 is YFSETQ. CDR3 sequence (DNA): TGCGCCAGCCGAGGACAGGCAAACTCCTACGAGCAGTACTTC. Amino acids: CASRGQANSYEQYF.

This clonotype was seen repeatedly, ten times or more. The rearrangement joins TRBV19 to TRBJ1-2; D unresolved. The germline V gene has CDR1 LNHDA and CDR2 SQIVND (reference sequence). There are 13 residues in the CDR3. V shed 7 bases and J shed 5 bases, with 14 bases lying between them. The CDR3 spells CASTPAKEYGYTF. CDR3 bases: TGTGCCAGTACCCCTGCAAAAGAGTATGGCTACACCTTC. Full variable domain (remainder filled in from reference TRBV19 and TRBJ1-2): DGGITQSPKYLFRKEGQNVTLSCEQNLNHDAMYWYRQDPGQGLRLIYYSQIVNDFQKGDIAEGYSVSREKKESFPLTVTSAQKNPTAFYLCASTPAKEYGYTFGSGTRLTVV.

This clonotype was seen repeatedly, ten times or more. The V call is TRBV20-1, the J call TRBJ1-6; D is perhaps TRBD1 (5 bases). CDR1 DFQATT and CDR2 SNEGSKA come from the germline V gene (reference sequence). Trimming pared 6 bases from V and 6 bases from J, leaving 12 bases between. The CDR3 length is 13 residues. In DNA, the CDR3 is TGCAGTGCAGGGGACGTCCTTAATTCACCCCTCCACTTT. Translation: CSAGDVLNSPLHF.

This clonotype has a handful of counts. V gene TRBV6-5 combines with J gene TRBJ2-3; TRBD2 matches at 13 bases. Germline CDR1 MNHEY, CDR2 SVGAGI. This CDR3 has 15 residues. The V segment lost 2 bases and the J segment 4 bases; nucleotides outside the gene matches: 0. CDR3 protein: CASSYTSGGADTQYF. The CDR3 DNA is TGTGCCAGCAGTTACACTAGCGGGGGGGCAGATACGCAGTATTTT.

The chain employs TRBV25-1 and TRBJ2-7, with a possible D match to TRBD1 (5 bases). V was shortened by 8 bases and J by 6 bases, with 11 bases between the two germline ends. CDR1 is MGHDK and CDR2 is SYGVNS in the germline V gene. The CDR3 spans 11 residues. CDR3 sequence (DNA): TGTGCCAGCTGGGGCAACCTCGAGCAGTACTTC. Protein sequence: CASWGNLEQYF.

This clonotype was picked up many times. This CDR3 reads CATPTGEAVNSPLHF. Here the CDR3 DNA reads TGTGCCACCCCGACAGGGGAAGCAGTTAATTCACCCCTCCACTTT. J is TRBJ1-6 and V is TRBV18, with TRBD1 identical over 8 bases. The CDR3 sequence is 15 residues long. Looked up from germline, CDR1 is KGHSH and CDR2 is LQKENI. V dropped 10 bases and J dropped 6; count of bases not matched to a gene: 11. Supplemented by reference TRBV18 and TRBJ1-6, the full variable domain reads NAGVMQNPRHLVRRRGQEARLRCSPMKGHSHVYWYRQLPEEGLKFMVYLQKENIIDESGMPKERFSAEFPKEGPSILRIQQVVRGDSAAYFCATPTGEAVNSPLHFGNGTRLTVT.

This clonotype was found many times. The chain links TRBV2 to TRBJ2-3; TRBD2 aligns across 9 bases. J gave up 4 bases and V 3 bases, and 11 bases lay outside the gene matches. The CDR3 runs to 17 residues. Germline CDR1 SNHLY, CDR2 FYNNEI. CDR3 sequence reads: CASSDLMTSGGADTQYF. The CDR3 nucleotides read TGTGCCAGCAGTGACCTGATGACTAGCGGAGGGGCAGATACGCAGTATTTT.

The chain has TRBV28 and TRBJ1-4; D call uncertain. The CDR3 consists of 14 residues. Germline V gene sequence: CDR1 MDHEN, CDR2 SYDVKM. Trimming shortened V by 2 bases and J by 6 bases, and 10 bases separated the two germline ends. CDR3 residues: CASSLRGLDEKLFF. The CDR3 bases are TGTGCCAGCAGTTTACGGGGTCTCGATGAAAAACTGTTTTTT. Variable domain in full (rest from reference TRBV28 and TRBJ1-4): DVKVTQSSRYLVKRTGEKVFLECVQDMDHENMFWYRQDPGLGLRLIYFSYDVKMKEKGDIPEGYSVSREKKERFSLILESASTNQTSMYLCASSLRGLDEKLFFGSGTQLSVL.

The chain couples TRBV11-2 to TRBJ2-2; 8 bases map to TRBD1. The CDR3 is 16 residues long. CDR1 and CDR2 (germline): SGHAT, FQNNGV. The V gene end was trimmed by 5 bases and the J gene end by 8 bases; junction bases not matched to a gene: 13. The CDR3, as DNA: TGTGCCAGCAGCCAAACGACAGGGGCACCGTGGGGGGAGCTGTTTTTT. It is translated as CASSQTTGAPWGELFF.

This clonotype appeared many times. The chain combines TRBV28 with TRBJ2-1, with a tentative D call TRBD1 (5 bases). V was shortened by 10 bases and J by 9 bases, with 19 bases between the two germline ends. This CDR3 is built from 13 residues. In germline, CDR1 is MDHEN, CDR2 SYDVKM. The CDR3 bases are TGTGCCACGTCAGGGCCCCTGGATCTTGAGCAGTTCTTC. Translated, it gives CATSGPLDLEQFF.

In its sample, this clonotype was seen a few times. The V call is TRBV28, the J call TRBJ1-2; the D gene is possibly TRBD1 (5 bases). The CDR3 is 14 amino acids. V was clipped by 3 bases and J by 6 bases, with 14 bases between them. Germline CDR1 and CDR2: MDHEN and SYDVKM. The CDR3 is CASSFGDLLDGYTF. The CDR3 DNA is TGTGCCAGCAGTTTTGGGGACCTCCTTGATGGCTACACCTTC.

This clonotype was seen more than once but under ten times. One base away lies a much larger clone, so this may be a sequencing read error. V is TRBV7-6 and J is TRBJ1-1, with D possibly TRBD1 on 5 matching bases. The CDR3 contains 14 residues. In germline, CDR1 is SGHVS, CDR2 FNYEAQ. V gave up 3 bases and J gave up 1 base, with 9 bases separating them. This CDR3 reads CASSFKTENTEAFF. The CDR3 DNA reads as TGTGCCAGCAGCTTCAAGACAGAGAACACTGAAGCTTTCTTT. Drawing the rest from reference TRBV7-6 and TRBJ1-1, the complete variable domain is GAGVSQSPRYKVTKRGQDVALRCDPISGHVSLYWYRQALGQGPEFLTYFNYEAQQDKSGLPNDRFSAERPEGSISTLTIQRTEQRDSAMYRCASSFKTENTEAFFGQGTRLTVV.

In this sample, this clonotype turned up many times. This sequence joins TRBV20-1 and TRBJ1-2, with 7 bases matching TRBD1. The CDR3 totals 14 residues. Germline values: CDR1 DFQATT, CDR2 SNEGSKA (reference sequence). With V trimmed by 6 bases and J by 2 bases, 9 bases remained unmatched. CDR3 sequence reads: CSAVAGQQNYGYTF. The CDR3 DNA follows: TGCAGTGCAGTGGCGGGACAGCAAAACTATGGCTACACCTTC.

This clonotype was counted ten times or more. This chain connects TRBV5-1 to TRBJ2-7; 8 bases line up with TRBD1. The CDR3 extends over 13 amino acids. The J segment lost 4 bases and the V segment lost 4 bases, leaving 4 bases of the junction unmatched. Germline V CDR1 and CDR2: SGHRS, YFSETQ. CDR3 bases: TGCGCCAGCAGCGCCGGGACAGGTTACGAGCAGTACTTC. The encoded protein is CASSAGTGYEQYF.

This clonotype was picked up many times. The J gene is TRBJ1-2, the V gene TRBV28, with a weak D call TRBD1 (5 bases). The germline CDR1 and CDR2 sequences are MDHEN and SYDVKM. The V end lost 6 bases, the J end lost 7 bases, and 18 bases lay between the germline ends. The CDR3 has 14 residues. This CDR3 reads CASSRGGEPFGYTF. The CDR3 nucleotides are TGTGCCAGCAGCCGGGGGGGGGAGCCCTTTGGCTACACCTTC.

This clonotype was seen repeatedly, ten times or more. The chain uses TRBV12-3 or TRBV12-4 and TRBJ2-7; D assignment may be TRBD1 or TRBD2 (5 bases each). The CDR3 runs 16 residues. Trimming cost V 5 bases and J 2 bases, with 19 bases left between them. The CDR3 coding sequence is TGTGCCAGCAGTCCCCAGTGGGACGCAACGGCCTACGAGCAGTACTTC. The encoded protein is CASSPQWDATAYEQYF.

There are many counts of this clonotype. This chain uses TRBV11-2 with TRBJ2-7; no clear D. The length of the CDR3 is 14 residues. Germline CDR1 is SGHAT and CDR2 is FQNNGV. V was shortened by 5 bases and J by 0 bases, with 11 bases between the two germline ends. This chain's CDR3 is CASSPPTPSYEQYF. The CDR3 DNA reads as TGTGCCAGCAGCCCGCCCACGCCCTCCTACGAGCAGTACTTC.

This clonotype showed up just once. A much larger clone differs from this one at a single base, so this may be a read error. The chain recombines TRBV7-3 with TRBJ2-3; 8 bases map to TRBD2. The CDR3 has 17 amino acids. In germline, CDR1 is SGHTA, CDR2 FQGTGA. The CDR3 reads CASSPTGGAGAADTRYF. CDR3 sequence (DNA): TGTGCCAGCAGCCCTACCGGGGGAGCGGGGGCCGCAGATACGCGGTATTTT.

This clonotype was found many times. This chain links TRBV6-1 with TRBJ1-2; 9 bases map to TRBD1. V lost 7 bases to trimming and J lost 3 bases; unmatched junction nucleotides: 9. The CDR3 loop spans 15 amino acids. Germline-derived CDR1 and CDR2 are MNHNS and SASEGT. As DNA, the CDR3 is TGTGCCAGCAAGAGACAGGGGGTCGGTGACTATGGCTACACCTTC. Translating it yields CASKRQGVGDYGYTF.

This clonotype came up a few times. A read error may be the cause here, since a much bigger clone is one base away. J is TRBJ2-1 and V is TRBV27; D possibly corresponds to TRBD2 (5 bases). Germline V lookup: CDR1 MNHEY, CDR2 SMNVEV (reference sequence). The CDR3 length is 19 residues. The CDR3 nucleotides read TGTGCCAGCAGCCTAATGGGCGGGCGGCTATCTAGCTCCCACAATGAGCAGTTCTTC. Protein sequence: CASSLMGGRLSSSHNEQFF.

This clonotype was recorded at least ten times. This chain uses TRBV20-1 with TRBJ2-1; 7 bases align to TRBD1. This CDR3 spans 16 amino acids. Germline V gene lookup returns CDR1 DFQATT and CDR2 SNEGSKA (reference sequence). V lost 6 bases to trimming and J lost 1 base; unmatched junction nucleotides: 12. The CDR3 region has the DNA TGCAGTGCGAAGAACCTACAGGGGATTTCCTACAATGAGCAGTTCTTC. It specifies CSAKNLQGISYNEQFF.

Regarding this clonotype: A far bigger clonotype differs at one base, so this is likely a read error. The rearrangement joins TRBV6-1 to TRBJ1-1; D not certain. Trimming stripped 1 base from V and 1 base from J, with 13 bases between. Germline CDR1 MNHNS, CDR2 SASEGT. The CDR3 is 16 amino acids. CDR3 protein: CASSEGRAEGNTEAFF. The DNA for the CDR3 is TGTGCCAGCAGTGAAGGAAGGGCAGAAGGGAACACTGAAGCTTTCTTT.

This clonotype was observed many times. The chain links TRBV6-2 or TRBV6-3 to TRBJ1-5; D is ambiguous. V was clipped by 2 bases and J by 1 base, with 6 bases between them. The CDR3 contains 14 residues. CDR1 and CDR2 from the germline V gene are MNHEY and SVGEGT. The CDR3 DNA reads TGTGCCAGCAGTTACGTCGGCAGCAATCAGCCCCAGCATTTT. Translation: CASSYVGSNQPQHF.

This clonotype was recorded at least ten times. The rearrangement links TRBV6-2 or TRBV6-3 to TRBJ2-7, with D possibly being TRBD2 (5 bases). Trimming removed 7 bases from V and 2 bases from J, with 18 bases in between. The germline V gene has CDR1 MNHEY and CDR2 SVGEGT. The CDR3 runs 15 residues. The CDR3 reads CASNGDDYPTYEQYF. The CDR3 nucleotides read TGTGCCAGCAACGGTGATGACTACCCGACCTACGAGCAGTACTTC.

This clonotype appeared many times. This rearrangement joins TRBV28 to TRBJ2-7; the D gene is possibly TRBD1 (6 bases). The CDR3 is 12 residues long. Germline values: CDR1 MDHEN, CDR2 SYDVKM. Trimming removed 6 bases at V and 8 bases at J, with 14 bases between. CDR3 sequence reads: CASRPAGVKQYF. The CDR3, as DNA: TGTGCCAGCAGACCGGCAGGGGTGAAGCAGTACTTC. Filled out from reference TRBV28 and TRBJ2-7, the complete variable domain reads DVKVTQSSRYLVKRTGEKVFLECVQDMDHENMFWYRQDPGLGLRLIYFSYDVKMKEKGDIPEGYSVSREKKERFSLILESASTNQTSMYLCASRPAGVKQYFGPGTRLTVT.

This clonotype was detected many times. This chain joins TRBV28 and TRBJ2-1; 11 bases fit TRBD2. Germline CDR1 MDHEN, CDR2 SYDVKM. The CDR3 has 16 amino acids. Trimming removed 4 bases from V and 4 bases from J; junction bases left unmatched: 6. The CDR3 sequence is CASSSPLAGGYNEQFF. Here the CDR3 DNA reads TGTGCCAGCAGTTCCCCTTTAGCGGGGGGGTACAATGAGCAGTTCTTC.